The TCR beta chain described here comes from a study of blood T cell repertoires in COVID-19. Study background: From T cells, B-cell-depleted T cells, or PBMCs came the material, which was cDNA or gDNA.

Germline V CDR1 and CDR2: MNHEY, SVGAGI. The CDR3 covers 10 residues. The V end lost 10 bases, the J end lost 11 bases, and 14 bases lay between the germline ends. Libraries were prepared by immunoSEQ multiplex PCR; TCRdb keeps only in-frame clonotypes and omits some of them. The profile covers more than 300,000 clones, with 88% appearing a single time and about 7.3% taken by the ten largest. The sequencing sample was made of peripheral blood. The V and J genes are TRBV6-5 and TRBJ1-1; unclear D gene. This clonotype was sampled from an older woman with COVID-19, enrolled during active disease. CDR3 sequence reads: CAIFREEAFF. DNA of the CDR3: TGTGCCATCTTCCGGGAGGAGGCTTTCTTT.